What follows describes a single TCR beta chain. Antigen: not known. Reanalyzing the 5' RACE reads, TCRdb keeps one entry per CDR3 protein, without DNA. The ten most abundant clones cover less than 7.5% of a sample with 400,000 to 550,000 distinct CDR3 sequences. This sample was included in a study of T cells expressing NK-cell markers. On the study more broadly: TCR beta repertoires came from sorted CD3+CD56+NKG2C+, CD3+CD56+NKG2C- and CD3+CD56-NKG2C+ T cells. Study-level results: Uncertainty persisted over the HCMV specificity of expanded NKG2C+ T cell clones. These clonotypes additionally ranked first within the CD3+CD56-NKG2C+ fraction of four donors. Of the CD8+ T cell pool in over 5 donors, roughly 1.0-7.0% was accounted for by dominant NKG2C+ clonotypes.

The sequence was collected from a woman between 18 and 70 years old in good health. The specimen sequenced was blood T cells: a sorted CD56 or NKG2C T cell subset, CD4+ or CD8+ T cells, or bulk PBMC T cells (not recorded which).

CDR3 loop: CASTTMGRLTYEQYF. V and J are TRBV6-1 and TRBJ2-7; TCRdb selects TRBD2, and the lack of DNA leaves this call unchecked. The CDR3 totals 15 residues. Germline CDR1 MNHNS, CDR2 SASEGT.